Detailed here is one TCR beta chain. This sample was included in a study of control samples from healthy donors and cancer patients. The method was immunoSEQ multiplex PCR; TCRdb's version includes in-frame clones alone and lacks a portion of them. The table lists some 220,000 clones, 85% to 95% of them singletons. The CDR3 has 15 residues. The germline gives CDR1 SGHRS, CDR2 YFSETQ. With V trimmed by 3 bases and J by 4 bases, 7 bases remained unmatched. The rearrangement uses TRBV5-1 and TRBJ1-5, with TRBD1 matching over 7 bases. The source is a man over 45 in good health. Material: blood. DNA for the CDR3: TGCGCCAGCAGCTGGGGGGACAGAACTAATCAGCCCCAGCATTTT. Residues: CASSWGDRTNQPQHF.